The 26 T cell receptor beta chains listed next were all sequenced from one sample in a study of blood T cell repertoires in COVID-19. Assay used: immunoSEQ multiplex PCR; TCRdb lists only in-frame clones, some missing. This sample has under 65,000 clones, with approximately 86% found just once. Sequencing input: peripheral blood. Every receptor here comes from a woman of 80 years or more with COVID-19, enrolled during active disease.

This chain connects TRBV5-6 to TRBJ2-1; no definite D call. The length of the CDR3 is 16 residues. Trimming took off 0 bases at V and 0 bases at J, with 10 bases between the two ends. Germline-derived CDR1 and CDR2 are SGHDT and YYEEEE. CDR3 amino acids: CASSLVLESSYNEQFF. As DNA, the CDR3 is TGTGCCAGCAGCTTGGTGCTAGAGAGCTCCTACAATGAGCAGTTCTTC.

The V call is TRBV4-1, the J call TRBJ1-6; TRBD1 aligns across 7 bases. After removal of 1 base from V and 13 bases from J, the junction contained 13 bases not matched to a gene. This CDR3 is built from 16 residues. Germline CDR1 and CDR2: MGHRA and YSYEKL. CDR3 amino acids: CASSQGPTGVPNPLHF. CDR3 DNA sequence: TGCGCCAGCAGCCAAGGGCCTACAGGGGTCCCAAACCCCCTCCACTTT.

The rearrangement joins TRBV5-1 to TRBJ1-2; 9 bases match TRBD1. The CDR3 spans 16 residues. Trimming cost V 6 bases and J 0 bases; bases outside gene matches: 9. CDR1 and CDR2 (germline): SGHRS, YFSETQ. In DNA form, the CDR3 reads TGCGCCAGCACCTCGTACCGGGACAGGGCTAACTATGGCTACACCTTC. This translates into CASTSYRDRANYGYTF. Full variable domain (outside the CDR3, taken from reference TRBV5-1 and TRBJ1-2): KAGVTQTPRYLIKTRGQQVTLSCSPISGHRSVSWYQQTPGQGLQFLFEYFSETQRNKGNFPGRFSGRQFSNSRSEMNVSTLELGDSALYLCASTSYRDRANYGYTFGSGTRLTVV.

DNA for the CDR3: TGTGCCAGCAGTTCTAGCGGGGGGAGGAATACGCAGTATTTT. Its translation is CASSSSGGRNTQYF. The chain has TRBV2 and TRBJ2-3; the match to TRBD2 covers 11 bases. J gave up 7 bases and V 5 bases, and 5 bases lay outside the gene matches. The CDR3 is 14 residues long. CDR1 and CDR2 (germline): SNHLY, FYNNEI.

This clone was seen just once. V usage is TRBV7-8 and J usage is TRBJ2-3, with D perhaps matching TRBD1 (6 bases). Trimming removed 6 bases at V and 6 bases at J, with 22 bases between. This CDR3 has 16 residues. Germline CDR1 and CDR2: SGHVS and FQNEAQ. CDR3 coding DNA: TGTGCCAGCAGTCCCTCAGGACAGCTCTATAAGGATACGCAGTATTTT. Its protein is CASSPSGQLYKDTQYF.

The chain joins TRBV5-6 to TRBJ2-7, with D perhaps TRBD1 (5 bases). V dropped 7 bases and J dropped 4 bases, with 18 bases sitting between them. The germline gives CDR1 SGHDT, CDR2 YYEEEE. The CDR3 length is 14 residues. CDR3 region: CASLGQGNLYEQYF. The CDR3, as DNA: TGTGCCAGCCTCGGGCAGGGAAATTTGTACGAGCAGTACTTC. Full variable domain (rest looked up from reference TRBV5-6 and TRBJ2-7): DAGVTQSPTHLIKTRGQQVTLRCSPKSGHDTVSWYQQALGQGPQFIFQYYEEEERQRGNFPDRFSGHQFPNYSSELNVNALLLGDSALYLCASLGQGNLYEQYFGPGTRLTVT.

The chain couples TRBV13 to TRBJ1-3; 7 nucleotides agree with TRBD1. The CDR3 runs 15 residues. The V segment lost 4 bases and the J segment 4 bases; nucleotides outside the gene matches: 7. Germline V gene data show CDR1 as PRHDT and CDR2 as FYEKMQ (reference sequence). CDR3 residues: CASSYRQGSGNTIYF. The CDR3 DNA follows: TGTGCCAGCAGCTACCGACAGGGATCGGGAAACACCATATATTTT.

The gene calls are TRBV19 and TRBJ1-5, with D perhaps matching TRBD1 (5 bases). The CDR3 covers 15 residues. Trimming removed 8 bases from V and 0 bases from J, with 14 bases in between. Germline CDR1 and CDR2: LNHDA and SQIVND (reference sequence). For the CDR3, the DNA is TGTGCCAGTGTTATTAGGGGCAATAGCAATCAGCCCCAGCATTTT. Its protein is CASVIRGNSNQPQHF.

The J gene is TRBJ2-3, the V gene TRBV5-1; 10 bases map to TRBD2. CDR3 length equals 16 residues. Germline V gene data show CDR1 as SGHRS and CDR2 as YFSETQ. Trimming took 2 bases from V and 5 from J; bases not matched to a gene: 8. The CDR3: CASSLGSSGGKDTQYF. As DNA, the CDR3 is TGCGCCAGCAGCTTAGGATCTAGCGGGGGAAAAGATACGCAGTATTTT.

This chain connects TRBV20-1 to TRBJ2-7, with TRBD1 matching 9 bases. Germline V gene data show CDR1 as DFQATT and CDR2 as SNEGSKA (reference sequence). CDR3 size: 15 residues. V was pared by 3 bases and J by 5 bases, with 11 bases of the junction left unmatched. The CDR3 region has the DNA TGCAGTGCTAGTCGGGGGACAGGGACTTTGGACGAGCAGTACTTC. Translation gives CSASRGTGTLDEQYF.

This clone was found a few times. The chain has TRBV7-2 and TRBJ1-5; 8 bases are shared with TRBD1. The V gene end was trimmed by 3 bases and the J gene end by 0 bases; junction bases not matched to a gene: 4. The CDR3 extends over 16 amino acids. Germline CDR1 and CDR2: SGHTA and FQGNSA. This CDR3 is CASSLTGAHSNQPQHF. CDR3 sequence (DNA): TGTGCCAGCAGCTTGACAGGGGCCCATAGCAATCAGCCCCAGCATTTT.

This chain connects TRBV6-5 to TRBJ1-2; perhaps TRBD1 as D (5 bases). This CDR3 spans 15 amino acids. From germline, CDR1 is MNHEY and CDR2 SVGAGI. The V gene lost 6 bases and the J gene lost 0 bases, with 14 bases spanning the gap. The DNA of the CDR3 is TGTGCCAGCAGCCAACCCAGGGCCCCTAACTATGGCTACACCTTC. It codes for CASSQPRAPNYGYTF.

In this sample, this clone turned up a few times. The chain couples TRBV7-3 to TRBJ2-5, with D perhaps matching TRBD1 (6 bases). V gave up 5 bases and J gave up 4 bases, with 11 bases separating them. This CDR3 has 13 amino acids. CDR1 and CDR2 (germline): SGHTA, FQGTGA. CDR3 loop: CASSRSQGETQYF. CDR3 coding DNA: TGTGCCAGCAGCCGCTCACAGGGAGAGACCCAGTACTTC.

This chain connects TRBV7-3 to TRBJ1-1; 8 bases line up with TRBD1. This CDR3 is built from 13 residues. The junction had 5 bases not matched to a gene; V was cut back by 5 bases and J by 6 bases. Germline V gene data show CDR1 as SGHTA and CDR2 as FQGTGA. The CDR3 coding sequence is TGTGCCAGCAGCCCCGACAGGGGCGCTGAAGCTTTCTTT. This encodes CASSPDRGAEAFF.

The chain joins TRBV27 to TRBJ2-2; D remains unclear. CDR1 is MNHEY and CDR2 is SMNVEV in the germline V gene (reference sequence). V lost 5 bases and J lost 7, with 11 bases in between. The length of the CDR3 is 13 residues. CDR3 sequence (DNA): TGTGCCAGCAGTCTTCGCCTTAGCGGGGAGCTGTTTTTT. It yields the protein CASSLRLSGELFF.

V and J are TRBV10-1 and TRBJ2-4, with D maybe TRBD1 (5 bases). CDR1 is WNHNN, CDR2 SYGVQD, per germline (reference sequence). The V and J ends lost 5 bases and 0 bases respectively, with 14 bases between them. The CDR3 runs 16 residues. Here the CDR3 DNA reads TGCGCCAGCAGTCCCCATGGGGCCCTAGCCAAAAACATTCAGTACTTC. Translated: CASSPHGALAKNIQYF.

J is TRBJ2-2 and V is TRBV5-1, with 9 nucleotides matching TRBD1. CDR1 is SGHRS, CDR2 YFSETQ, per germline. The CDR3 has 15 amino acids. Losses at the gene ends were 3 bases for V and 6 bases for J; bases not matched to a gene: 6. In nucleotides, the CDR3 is TGCGCCAGCAGCTCAATGACAGGGGGACCCGGGGAGCTGTTTTTT. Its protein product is CASSSMTGGPGELFF.

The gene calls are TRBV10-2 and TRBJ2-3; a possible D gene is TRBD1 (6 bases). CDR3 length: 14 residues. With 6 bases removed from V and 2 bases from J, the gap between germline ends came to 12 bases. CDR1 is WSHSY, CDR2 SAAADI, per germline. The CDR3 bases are TGCGCCAGCAGCCGGACAGCCTCCACAGATACGCAGTATTTT. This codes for CASSRTASTDTQYF.

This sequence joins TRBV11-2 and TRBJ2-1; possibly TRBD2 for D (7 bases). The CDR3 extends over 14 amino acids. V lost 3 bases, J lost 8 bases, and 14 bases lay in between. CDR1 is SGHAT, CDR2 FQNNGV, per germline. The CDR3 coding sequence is TGTGCCAGCAGCTTTAGGGGGAGGGACGATGAGCAGTTCTTC. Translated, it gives CASSFRGRDDEQFF. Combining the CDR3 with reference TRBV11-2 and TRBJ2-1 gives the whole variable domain EAGVAQSPRYKIIEKRQSVAFWCNPISGHATLYWYQQILGQGPKLLIQFQNNGVVDDSQLPKDRFSAERLKGVDSTLKIQPAKLEDSAVYLCASSFRGRDDEQFFGPGTRLTVL.

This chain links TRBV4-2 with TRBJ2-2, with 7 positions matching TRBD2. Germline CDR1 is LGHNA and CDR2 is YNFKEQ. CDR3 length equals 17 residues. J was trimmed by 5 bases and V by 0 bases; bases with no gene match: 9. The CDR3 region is CASSQEPATSRTGELFF. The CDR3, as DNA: TGTGCCAGCAGCCAAGAACCCGCGACTAGCCGTACCGGGGAGCTGTTTTTT.

In nucleotides, the CDR3 is TGTGCCAGCAGTGCATTATCCGGGACAGGGCAGACAGATACGCAGTATTTT. Its protein product is CASSALSGTGQTDTQYF. The genes are TRBV6-1 and TRBJ2-3; 9 nucleotides agree with TRBD1. With 4 bases clipped from V and 3 bases from J, the junction kept 11 bases outside the gene matches. The length of the CDR3 is 17 residues. Germline V gene sequence: CDR1 MNHNS, CDR2 SASEGT.

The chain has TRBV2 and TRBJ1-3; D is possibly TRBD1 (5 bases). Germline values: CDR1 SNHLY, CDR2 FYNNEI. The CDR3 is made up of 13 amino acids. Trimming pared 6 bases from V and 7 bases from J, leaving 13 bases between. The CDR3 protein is CASRRGGSNTIYF. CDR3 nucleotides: TGTGCCAGCAGGAGGGGAGGATCGAACACCATATATTTT.

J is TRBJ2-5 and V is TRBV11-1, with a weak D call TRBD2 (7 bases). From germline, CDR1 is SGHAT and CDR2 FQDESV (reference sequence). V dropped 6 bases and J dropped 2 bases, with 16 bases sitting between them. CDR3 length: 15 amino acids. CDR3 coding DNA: TGTGCCAGCAGTAACTTTGCGGGGGCACAAGAGACCCAGTACTTC. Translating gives CASSNFAGAQETQYF. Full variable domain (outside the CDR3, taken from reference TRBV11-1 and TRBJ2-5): EAEVAQSPRYKITEKSQAVAFWCDPISGHATLYWYRQILGQGPELLVQFQDESVVDDSQLPKDRFSAERLKGVDSTLKIQPAELGDSAMYLCASSNFAGAQETQYFGPGTRLLVL.

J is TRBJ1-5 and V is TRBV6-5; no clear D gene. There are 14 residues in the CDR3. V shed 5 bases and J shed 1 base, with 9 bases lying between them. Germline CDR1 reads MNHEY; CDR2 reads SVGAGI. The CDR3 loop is CASSIGSSNQPQHF. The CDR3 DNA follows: TGTGCCAGCAGTATCGGGTCGAGCAATCAGCCCCAGCATTTT.

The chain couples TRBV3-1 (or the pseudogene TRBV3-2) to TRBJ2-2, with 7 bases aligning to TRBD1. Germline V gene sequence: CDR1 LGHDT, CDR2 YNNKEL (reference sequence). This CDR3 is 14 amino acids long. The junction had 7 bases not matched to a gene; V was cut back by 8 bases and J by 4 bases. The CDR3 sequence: CASGRQGGTGELFF. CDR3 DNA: TGTGCCAGCGGTAGACAGGGCGGCACCGGGGAGCTGTTTTTT.

The DNA for the CDR3 is TGTGCCAGCAGTTACTCGACCCAGGGGACCTACGAGCAGTACTTC. The encoded protein is CASSYSTQGTYEQYF. The chain recombines TRBV6-5 with TRBJ2-7; TRBD1 is a possible D gene (6 bases). The V end lost 0 bases, the J end lost 2 bases, and 11 bases lay between the germline ends. This CDR3 is built from 15 residues. The germline V gene encodes CDR1 MNHEY and CDR2 SVGAGI.